The clone carrying this T cell receptor (beta chain) occurred a few times. This entry belongs to a study of blood T cell repertoires in COVID-19. Overall study context: PBMCs, B-cell-depleted T cells, or T cells were the source of the cDNA or gDNA that made up the material.

Here immunoSEQ multiplex PCR was the method, and the copy in TCRdb shows in-frame clones only, minus some. The sample yields 95,000 to 100,000 clones, 70% to 90% seen once. This TCR was recovered from a man older than 75 with acute or convalescent COVID-19. Source material: peripheral blood.

The DNA for the CDR3 is TGTGCCAGCAGCGCCGGGGAGGGGAACTACGAGCAGTACTTC. This encodes CASSAGEGNYEQYF. V and J are TRBV11-3 and TRBJ2-7; 7 bases line up with TRBD2. The CDR3 is made up of 14 amino acids. Germline lookup yields CDR1 SGHNT and CDR2 YENEEA. Germline trimming cut 5 bases from V and 3 bases from J; bases unmatched to any gene: 7.